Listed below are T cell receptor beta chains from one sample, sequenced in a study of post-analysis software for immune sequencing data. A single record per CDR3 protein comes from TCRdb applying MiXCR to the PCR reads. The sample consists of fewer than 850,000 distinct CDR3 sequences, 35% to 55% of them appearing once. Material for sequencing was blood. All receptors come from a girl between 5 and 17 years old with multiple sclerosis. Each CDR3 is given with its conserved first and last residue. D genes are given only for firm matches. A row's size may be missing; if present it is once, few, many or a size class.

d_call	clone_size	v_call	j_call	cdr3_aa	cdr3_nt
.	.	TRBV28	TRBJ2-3	CASRPYEGNAADTQYF	TGTGCCAGCAGGCCGTACGAGGGAAACGCCGCAGATACGCAGTATTTT
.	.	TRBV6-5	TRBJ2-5	CASSYSLSQETQYF	TGTGCCAGCAGTTACTCACTCAGCCAAGAGACCCAGTACTTC
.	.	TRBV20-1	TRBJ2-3	CRASINTDTQYF	TGCAGGGCTAGCATTAACACAGATACGCAGTATTTT
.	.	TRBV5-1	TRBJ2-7	CACSLWGVNEQYF	TGCGCCTGCAGCTTGTGGGGGGTAAACGAGCAGTACTTC
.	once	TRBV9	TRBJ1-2	CASSVEGVYGYDYTF	TGTGCCAGCAGCGTAGAAGGGGTGTACGGCTATGACTACACCTTC
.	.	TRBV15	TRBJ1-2	CATSPVRGWRYGYTF	TGTGCCACCAGTCCCGTCAGGGGCTGGCGGTATGGCTACACCTTC
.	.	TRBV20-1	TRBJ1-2	CSASPGGSYGYTF	TGCAGTGCTAGTCCTGGGGGTTCCTATGGCTACACCTTC
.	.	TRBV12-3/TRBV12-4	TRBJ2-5	CASSNLRKQTQYF	TGTGCCAGCAGTAACCTCCGGAAGCAGACCCAGTACTTC
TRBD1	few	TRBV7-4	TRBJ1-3	CASSFSQGAPGNTIYF	TGTGCCAGCAGCTTCTCACAGGGGGCGCCTGGAAACACCATATATTTT
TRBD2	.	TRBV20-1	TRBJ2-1	CSARDGASGYNEQFF	TGCAGTGCTAGAGATGGGGCTAGCGGATACAATGAGCAGTTCTTC
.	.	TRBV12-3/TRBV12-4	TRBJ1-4	CASSLGRDGEKLFF	TGTGCCAGCAGTTTGGGCCGGGACGGTGAAAAACTGTTTTTT
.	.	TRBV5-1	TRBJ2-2	CASSILQGAGELFF	TGCGCCAGCAGCATACTACAGGGTGCCGGGGAGCTGTTTTTT
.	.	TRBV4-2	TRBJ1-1	CASSQDPGVDTEAFF	TGTGCCAGCAGCCAAGATCCCGGTGTTGACACTGAAGCTTTCTTT
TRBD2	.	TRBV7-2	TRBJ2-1	CASRLATLNEQFF	TGTGCCAGCAGACTAGCGACTCTGAATGAGCAGTTCTTC
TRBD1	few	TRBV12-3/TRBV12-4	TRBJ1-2	CASRPGTGGVYGYTF	TGTGCCAGCAGGCCAGGGACAGGGGGTGTCTATGGCTACACCTTC
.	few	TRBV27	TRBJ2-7	CASMGNGVGEQYF	TGTGCCAGCATGGGGAATGGGGTCGGGGAGCAGTACTTC
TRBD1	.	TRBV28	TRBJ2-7	CASSGPPGQGYEQYF	TGTGCCAGCAGTGGCCCTCCGGGACAGGGCTACGAGCAGTACTTC
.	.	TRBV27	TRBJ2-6	CASSQRPISGANVLTF	TGTGCCAGCAGCCAACGGCCCATTTCTGGGGCCAACGTCCTGACTTTC
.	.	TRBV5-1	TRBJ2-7	CASRVPGTPPYEQYF	TGCGCCAGCAGAGTTCCCGGGACGCCACCCTACGAGCAGTACTTC
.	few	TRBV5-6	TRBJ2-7	CASSFDGSYEQYF	TGTGCCAGCAGCTTCGACGGCTCCTACGAGCAGTACTTC
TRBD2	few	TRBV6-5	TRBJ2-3	CASSPRREGTDTQYF	TGTGCCAGCAGCCCTAGGCGGGAGGGCACAGATACGCAGTATTTT
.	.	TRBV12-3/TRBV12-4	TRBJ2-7	CASSSGVGGGQYF	TGTGCCAGCAGTTCGGGCGTGGGAGGAGGGCAGTACTTC
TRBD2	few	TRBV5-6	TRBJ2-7	CASSGLSGMFSYEQYF	TGTGCCAGCAGCGGCCTTAGCGGGATGTTCTCCTACGAGCAGTACTTC
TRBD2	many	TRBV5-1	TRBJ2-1	CASSLASRLAEYNEQFF	TGCGCCAGCAGCTTGGCTTCGAGACTAGCGGAATACAATGAGCAGTTCTTC
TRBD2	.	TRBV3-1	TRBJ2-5	CASSLRTSGGDAYF	TGTGCCAGCAGCCTTCGGACTAGCGGGGGGGATGCGTACTTC
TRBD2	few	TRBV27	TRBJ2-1	CASRQAGDNEQFF	TGTGCCAGCAGACAGGCGGGGGACAATGAGCAGTTCTTC